A single sample gave rise to the 8 T cell receptor beta chains below, sequenced in a study of OX40 agonist ivuxolimab in advanced cancers. Sequencing was performed with immunoSEQ multiplex PCR; in TCRdb, only in-frame clones are kept and a portion is missing. The sample carries over 60,000 clones, 84% recorded once. The sample was CD4+ or CD8+ T cells sorted from blood, taken in a trial of the OX40 agonist ivuxolimab. The source is an adult with an advanced solid tumor such as melanoma, head and neck, liver or kidney cancer.

The genes are TRBV11-2 and TRBJ2-7; 12 positions agree with TRBD1. This CDR3 contains 15 residues. Unmatched junction bases numbered 6, after V lost 3 bases and J lost 6 bases. From germline, CDR1 is SGHAT and CDR2 FQNNGV. CDR3 loop: CASSFPGTGGTEQYF. The DNA of the CDR3 is TGTGCCAGCAGCTTCCCCGGGACAGGGGGCACCGAGCAGTACTTC.

This chain joins TRBV7-2 and TRBJ1-5, with D hard to call. V was shortened by 1 base and J by 7 bases, with 8 bases between the two germline ends. The CDR3 has 13 amino acids. CDR1 is SGHTA, CDR2 FQGNSA, per germline. The CDR3 DNA is TGTGCCAGCAGCTTAGGAATCCTCCAGCCCCAGCATTTT. This encodes CASSLGILQPQHF.

The chain couples TRBV4-3 to TRBJ1-2, with D hard to call. Trimming cost V 5 bases and J 10 bases, with 20 bases left between them. The germline V gene has CDR1 LGHNA and CDR2 YSLEER. The CDR3 length is 14 residues. The CDR3 DNA reads TGCGCCAGCAGCGCCCAGCGGGGTCCCCACCCCTACACCTTC. As protein: CASSAQRGPHPYTF.

V is TRBV6-5 and J is TRBJ1-5; D ambiguous. V lost 0 bases and J 3 bases, leaving 9 bases between the germline ends. This CDR3 has 15 amino acids. Germline V gene data show CDR1 as MNHEY and CDR2 as SVGAGI. The chain's CDR3 is CASSYSWEANQPQHF. In DNA, the CDR3 is TGTGCCAGCAGTTACTCGTGGGAGGCCAATCAGCCCCAGCATTTT.

The V call is TRBV6-5, the J call TRBJ2-3; 8 bases are shared with TRBD1. The CDR3 covers 14 residues. Unmatched junction bases numbered 8, after V lost 6 bases and J lost 6 bases. Germline V lookup: CDR1 MNHEY, CDR2 SVGAGI. CDR3 sequence: CASSQDRAGDTQYF. The CDR3 DNA is TGTGCCAGCAGCCAGGACAGGGCTGGGGATACGCAGTATTTT.

This chain joins TRBV5-6 and TRBJ1-2; 10 positions match TRBD1. Germline V gene sequence: CDR1 SGHDT, CDR2 YYEEEE. V shed 3 bases and J 5 bases; nucleotides not matched to a gene: 10. The CDR3 is 16 amino acids. The CDR3 nucleotides read TGTGCCAGCAGCTCAGATAGACAGGGGGCTCTGTATGGCTACACCTTC. Its translation: CASSSDRQGALYGYTF.

J is TRBJ2-3 and V is TRBV7-2; D remains unclear. CDR1 and CDR2 (germline): SGHTA, FQGNSA. CDR3 length: 12 residues. Trimming pared 2 bases from V and 7 bases from J, leaving 7 bases between. CDR3 residues: CASSLISNTQYF. The CDR3 DNA reads TGTGCCAGCAGCTTAATTAGTAATACGCAGTATTTT.

The CDR3 bases are TGTGCCAGTAGTGCGGGGGACAGGTATGGCTACACCTTC. It encodes CASSAGDRYGYTF. This sequence joins TRBV19 and TRBJ1-2, with 8 bases fitting TRBD1. Trimming took 5 bases from V and 5 from J; bases not matched to a gene: 4. The CDR3 has 13 residues. Germline loops: CDR1 LNHDA, CDR2 SQIVND (reference sequence).